The 28 T cell receptor beta chains below were found in one sample sequenced in a study of beta chain features in type 1 diabetes. The sequenced template was cDNA made from the entire isolated RNA. Here immunoSEQ multiplex PCR was the method, and the copy in TCRdb shows in-frame clones only, minus some. The sample holds over 700,000 clones, roughly 17% seen once. The sample taken for sequencing was naive CD4+ T cells from blood. Receptors were obtained from a woman aged 18-35 years in good health.

This clone was observed a few times. The chain uses TRBV6-1 and TRBJ2-6, with D hard to call. The germline gives CDR1 MNHNS, CDR2 SASEGT. The CDR3 runs to 16 residues. V lost 4 bases, J lost 0 bases, and 10 bases lay in between. The DNA for the CDR3 is TGTGCCAGCAGTGCGACCCGGAGCTCTGGGGCCAACGTCCTGACTTTC. The encoded protein is CASSATRSSGANVLTF.

This clone appeared a few times. In DNA, the CDR3 is TGTGCCAGCAGCTCAGGGCCAGAGAGCAATCAGCCCCAGCATTTT. It encodes CASSSGPESNQPQHF. The chain carries TRBV7-2 and TRBJ1-5, with D possibly being TRBD1 (5 bases). This CDR3 has 15 amino acids. CDR1 and CDR2 (germline): SGHTA, FQGNSA. Deletions cut 4 bases from V and 1 base from J, with 11 bases between.

This clone was observed a few times. The V gene is TRBV4-3, the J gene TRBJ1-2; D is perhaps TRBD1 (5 bases). This CDR3 has 13 residues. CDR1 LGHNA and CDR2 YSLEER come from the germline V gene. The V end was cut by 5 bases, the J end by 4 bases, with 11 bases between. CDR3 amino acids: CASSAKGTYGYTF. In DNA, the CDR3 is TGCGCCAGCAGCGCCAAGGGGACCTATGGCTACACCTTC.

This rearrangement joins TRBV20-1 to TRBJ1-1, with D unclear. Germline CDR1 and CDR2: DFQATT and SNEGSKA (reference sequence). V lost 2 bases and J 13 bases, leaving 14 bases between the germline ends. The CDR3 consists of 11 residues. The CDR3 protein is CSARMSPEDFF. The CDR3, as DNA: TGCAGTGCTAGAATGTCACCAGAGGATTTCTTT.

V usage is TRBV27 and J usage is TRBJ1-1; 8 nucleotides align to TRBD1. The CDR3 spans 16 residues. Germline V CDR1 and CDR2: MNHEY, SMNVEV (reference sequence). V lost 5 bases and J lost 0; bases outside the gene matches: 8. This CDR3 reads CASSKSTGQVNTEAFF. The DNA of the CDR3 is TGTGCCAGCAGTAAATCTACGGGACAGGTGAACACTGAAGCTTTCTTT.

This clone was detected a few times. This sequence joins TRBV7-2 and TRBJ2-4, with D unresolved. Germline V gene lookup returns CDR1 SGHTA and CDR2 FQGNSA. The CDR3 contains 14 residues. V lost 0 bases, J lost 1 base, and 4 bases lay in between. The CDR3 loop is CASSLARAKNIQYF. CDR3 sequence (DNA): TGTGCCAGCAGCTTAGCCAGGGCCAAAAACATTCAGTACTTC.

This clone has only one observation. The genes are TRBV2 and TRBJ1-2; 7 nucleotides line up with TRBD1. Germline values: CDR1 SNHLY, CDR2 FYNNEI. J gave up 4 bases and V 8 bases, and 7 bases lay outside the gene matches. The CDR3 covers 13 residues. The CDR3 bases are TGTGCCAGCCGAGGGGACAGCATCTATGGCTACACCTTC. Protein product: CASRGDSIYGYTF.

The chain recombines TRBV9 with TRBJ2-2; 7 bases line up with TRBD2. This CDR3 region has 16 residues. With V trimmed by 1 base and J by 0 bases, 3 bases remained unmatched. The germline CDR1 and CDR2 sequences are SGDLS and YYNGEE. The CDR3 nucleotides read TGTGCCAGCAGCGTACTTGCGGGAGCGAACACCGGGGAGCTGTTTTTT. Amino acids: CASSVLAGANTGELFF.

This clone was seen just once. J is TRBJ2-1 and V is TRBV28; D is possibly TRBD1 or TRBD2 (5 bases each). The CDR3 loop spans 15 amino acids. Germline V CDR1 and CDR2: MDHEN, SYDVKM. V dropped 11 bases and J dropped 5 bases, with 22 bases sitting between them. CDR3 sequence (DNA): TGTGCCGGGGGAAGCGATGGGGCCCCGCACAATGAGCAGTTCTTC. Amino acids: CAGGSDGAPHNEQFF.

There are a few counts of this clone. This chain connects TRBV6-6 to TRBJ2-7; TRBD1 aligns across 9 bases. Trimming took 2 bases from V and 5 from J; bases not matched to a gene: 4. Germline CDR1 and CDR2: MNHNY and SVGAGI (reference sequence). CDR3 length equals 14 residues. The CDR3 nucleotides are TGTGCCAGCAGTTACGTGGGACAGGGCAACGAGCAGTACTTC. Its translation is CASSYVGQGNEQYF.

This sequence joins TRBV4-2 and TRBJ2-3, with D tentatively TRBD1 or TRBD2 (5 bases each). Trimming left V 4 bases short and J 5 bases short, with 19 bases between. The V gene's germline CDR1 is LGHNA and CDR2 YNFKEQ. CDR3 size: 16 residues. The CDR3 coding sequence is TGTGCCAGCAGCCTTGGGACCTCTAAGTCCCTAGATACGCAGTATTTT. Residues: CASSLGTSKSLDTQYF.

The gene calls are TRBV20-1 and TRBJ2-5, with no clear D. Looked up from germline, CDR1 is DFQATT and CDR2 is SNEGSKA (reference sequence). Trimming left V 3 bases short and J 7 bases short, with 9 bases between. The CDR3 is 11 residues long. CDR3: CSARVLGTQYF. Here the CDR3 DNA reads TGCAGTGCTAGGGTCTTGGGGACCCAGTACTTC.

V is TRBV28 and J is TRBJ2-4, with D maybe TRBD1 (5 bases). This CDR3 spans 11 amino acids. Between the trimmed V and J ends, which lost 9 bases and 4 bases, there was a span of 7 bases. Germline V gene data show CDR1 as MDHEN and CDR2 as SYDVKM. In DNA form, the CDR3 reads TGTGCCAGTAGACAGAAAAACATTCAGTACTTC. Protein sequence: CASRQKNIQYF.

The V gene is TRBV13, the J gene TRBJ2-1; D perhaps matches TRBD2 (7 bases). The CDR3 is 13 amino acids. CDR1 PRHDT and CDR2 FYEKMQ come from the germline V gene (reference sequence). Trimming removed 7 bases from V and 6 bases from J, with 13 bases in between. The DNA for the CDR3 is TGTGCCAGCAAGAGGGGGGGTAGCAATGAGCAGTTCTTC. Translation gives CASKRGGSNEQFF.

The chain has TRBV18 and TRBJ2-3; D is unclear. V lost 3 bases, J lost 14 bases, and 21 bases lay in between. This CDR3 contains 14 residues. From germline, CDR1 is KGHSH and CDR2 LQKENI. The DNA for the CDR3 is TGTGCCAGCTCACCTGCGCCGACTCCCGCGGTGGGGTATTTT. Its translation: CASSPAPTPAVGYF.

This clone was seen only a few times. V usage is TRBV11-2 and J usage is TRBJ1-3; 8 bases fit TRBD1. The trim removed 5 bases at V and 0 bases at J, leaving 3 bases unmatched. CDR3 length: 15 amino acids. CDR1 SGHAT and CDR2 FQNNGV come from the germline V gene. The CDR3 DNA follows: TGTGCCAGCAGCCTTACAGGGGGCTCTGGAAACACCATATATTTT. Protein sequence: CASSLTGGSGNTIYF.

V usage is TRBV18 and J usage is TRBJ1-4; possibly TRBD1 for D (5 bases). Trimming cost V 3 bases and J 8 bases, with 10 bases left between them. CDR1 is KGHSH and CDR2 is LQKENI in the germline V gene. The CDR3 sequence is 13 residues long. CDR3 in amino acids: CASSPGRREKLFF. The CDR3 bases are TGTGCCAGCTCACCGGGACGTCGAGAAAAACTGTTTTTT.

This clone has a handful of counts. The V and J genes are TRBV10-3 and TRBJ2-7; TRBD2 aligns across 9 bases. From germline, CDR1 is ENHRY and CDR2 SYGVKD. J was trimmed by 7 bases and V by 1 base; bases with no gene match: 8. This CDR3 spans 15 amino acids. CDR3 sequence reads: CAISELLAGAGEQYF. CDR3 DNA sequence: TGTGCCATCAGTGAGTTATTAGCGGGAGCCGGTGAGCAGTACTTC.

The sample holds a few counts of this clone. The V and J genes are TRBV7-2 and TRBJ2-3; TRBD2 agrees at 12 bases. Per the germline V gene, CDR1 is SGHTA and CDR2 is FQGNSA. V trimming: 1 base; J trimming: 12 bases; junction bases outside the gene matches: 5. The CDR3 covers 14 residues. CDR3 DNA sequence: TGTGCCAGCAGCTTAGTCCCTAGCGGGAGGGTACAGTATTTT. Translated, it gives CASSLVPSGRVQYF.

This chain uses TRBV19 with TRBJ1-1; 8 bases map to TRBD1. Trimming at V came to 4 bases and at J to 4 bases, leaving 8 bases not matched to a gene. The length of the CDR3 is 15 residues. Germline CDR1 is LNHDA and CDR2 is SQIVND (reference sequence). CDR3 region: CASSKGQGLPTEAFF. In DNA, the CDR3 is TGTGCCAGTAGTAAAGGACAGGGCTTACCCACTGAAGCTTTCTTT. Combining the CDR3 with reference TRBV19 and TRBJ1-1 gives the whole variable domain DGGITQSPKYLFRKEGQNVTLSCEQNLNHDAMYWYRQDPGQGLRLIYYSQIVNDFQKGDIAEGYSVSREKKESFPLTVTSAQKNPTAFYLCASSKGQGLPTEAFFGQGTRLTVV.

V is TRBV7-3 and J is TRBJ2-7; 11 nucleotides agree with TRBD2. Unmatched junction bases numbered 7, after V lost 5 bases and J lost 1 base. This CDR3 region has 16 residues. Germline V CDR1 and CDR2: SGHTA, FQGTGA. The CDR3 loop reads CASSPTGTSGSYEQYF. The CDR3 nucleotides read TGTGCCAGCAGCCCTACCGGGACTAGCGGTTCCTACGAGCAGTACTTC.

Concerning this clone: This CDR3 is also generated by other DNA sequences in the sample. The chain joins TRBV9 to TRBJ1-1, with D unresolved. In germline, CDR1 is SGDLS, CDR2 YYNGEE. Trimming took 0 bases from V and 2 from J, leaving 5 bases between them. This CDR3 comprises 13 residues. As DNA, the CDR3 is TGTGCCAGCAGCGTAGACAGAAACACTGAAGCTTTCTTT. Amino acids: CASSVDRNTEAFF.

The V gene is TRBV11-2, the J gene TRBJ1-2; D is uncertain. The ends were cut back, 5 bases at V and 7 bases at J, with 17 bases in the middle. Germline lookup yields CDR1 SGHAT and CDR2 FQNNGV. This CDR3 is built from 14 residues. The CDR3 is CASSPDWALAGYTF. DNA for the CDR3: TGTGCCAGCAGCCCAGATTGGGCGCTCGCTGGCTACACCTTC.

In this sample, this clone turned up a few times. The chain has TRBV23-1 and TRBJ2-5; D is perhaps TRBD1 (6 bases). TRBV23-1 is identified as an open reading frame with a role that is uncertain. The V end was cut by 3 bases, the J end by 4 bases, with 21 bases between. The CDR3 has 17 amino acids. Here the CDR3 DNA reads TGCGCCAGCAGTCAGCTCTGGGGGCAGGGGTTTTCAGAGACCCAGTACTTC. It translates to CASSQLWGQGFSETQYF.

The chain uses TRBV5-6 and TRBJ2-4; unclear D gene. CDR3 length: 11 amino acids. Trimming left V 3 bases short and J 2 bases short, with 0 bases between. The germline CDR1 and CDR2 sequences are SGHDT and YYEEEE. CDR3 nucleotides: TGTGCCAGCAGCTCCAAAAACATTCAGTACTTC. As protein: CASSSKNIQYF.

In its sample, this clone was seen a few times. This sequence joins TRBV7-9 and TRBJ1-1; D uncertain. The V end was cut by 1 base, the J end by 8 bases, with 17 bases between. This CDR3 region has 15 residues. Germline CDR1 is SEHNR and CDR2 is FQNEAQ (reference sequence). The CDR3 sequence is CASSLDGSSREEAFF. In DNA, the CDR3 is TGTGCCAGCAGCTTAGATGGTTCATCAAGGGAAGAAGCTTTCTTT.

Only a few counts were recorded for this clone. The chain has TRBV2 and TRBJ2-1, with D perhaps assigned TRBD1 or TRBD2 (5 bases each). CDR1 is SNHLY and CDR2 is FYNNEI in the germline V gene. This CDR3 comprises 14 residues. V lost 5 bases and J 7 bases, leaving 15 bases between the germline ends. CDR3 sequence reads: CASSSPGPLNEQFF. DNA of the CDR3: TGTGCCAGCAGTTCCCCGGGACCCTTAAATGAGCAGTTCTTC.

This clone was observed once. The V gene is TRBV28, the J gene TRBJ2-2; D may be TRBD1 (6 bases). Trimming pared 8 bases from V and 7 bases from J, leaving 14 bases between. Germline V CDR1 and CDR2: MDHEN, SYDVKM. The CDR3 sequence is 13 residues long. The CDR3 spells CASAQGRGGELFF. The CDR3 DNA sequence: TGTGCCAGCGCACAGGGAAGGGGCGGGGAGCTGTTTTTT.